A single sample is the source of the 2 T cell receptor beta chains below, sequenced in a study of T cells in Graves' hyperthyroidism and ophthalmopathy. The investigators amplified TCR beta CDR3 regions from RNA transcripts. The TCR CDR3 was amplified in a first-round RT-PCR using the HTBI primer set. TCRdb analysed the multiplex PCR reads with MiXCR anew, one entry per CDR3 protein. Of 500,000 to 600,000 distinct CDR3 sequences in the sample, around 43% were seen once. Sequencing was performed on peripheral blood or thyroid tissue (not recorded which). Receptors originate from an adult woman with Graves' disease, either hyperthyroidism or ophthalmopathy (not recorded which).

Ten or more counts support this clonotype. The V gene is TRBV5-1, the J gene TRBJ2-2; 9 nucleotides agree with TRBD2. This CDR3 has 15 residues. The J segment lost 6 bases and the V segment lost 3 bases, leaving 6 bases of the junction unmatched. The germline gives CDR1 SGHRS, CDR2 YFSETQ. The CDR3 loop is CASSSSSGSPGELFF. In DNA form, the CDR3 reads TGCGCCAGCAGCTCGAGTAGCGGGAGCCCCGGGGAGCTGTTTTTT.

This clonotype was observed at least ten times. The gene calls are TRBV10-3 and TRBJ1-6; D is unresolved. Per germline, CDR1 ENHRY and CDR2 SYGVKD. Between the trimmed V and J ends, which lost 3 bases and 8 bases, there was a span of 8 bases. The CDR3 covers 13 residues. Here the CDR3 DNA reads TGTGCCATCAGTGACAGGACTGATTCACCCCTCCACTTT. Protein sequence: CAISDRTDSPLHF.